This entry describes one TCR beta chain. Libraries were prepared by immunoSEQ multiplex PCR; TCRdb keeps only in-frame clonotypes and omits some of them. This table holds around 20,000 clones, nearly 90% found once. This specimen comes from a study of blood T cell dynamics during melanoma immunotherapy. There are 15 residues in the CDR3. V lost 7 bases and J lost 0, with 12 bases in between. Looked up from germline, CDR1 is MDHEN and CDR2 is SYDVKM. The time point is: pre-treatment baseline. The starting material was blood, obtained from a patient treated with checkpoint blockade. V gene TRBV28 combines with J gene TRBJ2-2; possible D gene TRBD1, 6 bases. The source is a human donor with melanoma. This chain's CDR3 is CASKEWTANTGELFF. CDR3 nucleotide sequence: TGTGCCAGCAAAGAATGGACAGCGAACACCGGGGAGCTGTTTTTT.